The next 17 T cell receptor beta chains were all read from a single sample in a study of T cell responses to AZD1222 COVID-19 vaccine. Clones were sequenced by immunoSEQ multiplex PCR, and TCRdb holds only the in-frame ones, with some missing. The table lists 150,000 or so clones, around 89% of them singletons, with more than 4% in the top ten. The input for sequencing was peripheral blood, taken 28 days after the second dose of the MenACWY control vaccine. All receptors come from an adult who received the MenACWY meningococcal vaccine as a control.

A single count supports this clone. The V call is TRBV2, the J call TRBJ2-1; no definite D call. Germline V gene lookup returns CDR1 SNHLY and CDR2 FYNNEI. With 3 bases removed from V and 4 bases from J, the gap between germline ends came to 4 bases. The CDR3 consists of 12 residues. CDR3 nucleotides: TGTGCCAGCAGTGACGAGTACAATGAGCAGTTCTTC. It specifies CASSDEYNEQFF. Complete variable domain (other parts from reference TRBV2 and TRBJ2-1): EPEVTQTPSHQVTQMGQEVILRCVPISNHLYFYWYRQILGQKVEFLVSFYNNEISEKSEIFDDQFSVERPDGSNFTLKIRSTKLEDSAMYFCASSDEYNEQFFGPGTRLTVL.

The V call is TRBV7-2, the J call TRBJ1-2; 9 bases line up with TRBD1. Germline values: CDR1 SGHTA, CDR2 FQGNSA. V lost 3 bases, J lost 0 bases, and 8 bases stayed unmatched. This CDR3 has 17 residues. The DNA for the CDR3 is TGTGCCAGCAGCTTTCAGCGGGACAGGGAGGCTAACTATGGCTACACCTTC. Its protein product is CASSFQRDREANYGYTF.

The sample holds one count of this clone. The genes are TRBV6-5 and TRBJ1-2; TRBD1 is a possible D gene (6 bases). The V end lost 5 bases, the J end lost 2 bases, and 12 bases lay between the germline ends. The CDR3 has 14 amino acids. The germline gives CDR1 MNHEY, CDR2 SVGAGI. In DNA, the CDR3 is TGTGCCAGCAGTCAGACTACAGGGAACTATGGCTACACCTTC. Encoded protein: CASSQTTGNYGYTF.

This chain joins TRBV29-1 and TRBJ1-4; 9 bases are shared with TRBD1. V shed 2 bases and J 7 bases; nucleotides not matched to a gene: 2. The CDR3 runs 13 residues. The germline V gene has CDR1 SQVTM and CDR2 ANQGSEA. The CDR3 bases are TGCAGCGTTGAAAAGACAGGGGGTGAAAAACTGTTTTTT. Translated: CSVEKTGGEKLFF.

The J gene is TRBJ1-2, the V gene TRBV28; the match to TRBD1 covers 7 bases. The ends lost 6 bases at V and 8 bases at J; junction bases unmatched: 9. There are 13 residues in the CDR3. Germline V gives CDR1 MDHEN, CDR2 SYDVKM. In DNA, the CDR3 is TGTGCCAGCAGCAAGACAGGGTTTAGAGGCTACACCTTC. This gives the protein CASSKTGFRGYTF.

The chain is built from TRBV18 and TRBJ2-7; 7 positions agree with TRBD1. With V trimmed by 2 bases and J by 6 bases, 1 base remained unmatched. CDR1 is KGHSH and CDR2 is LQKENI in the germline V gene. There are 12 residues in the CDR3. Here the CDR3 reads CASSPSGGEQYF. The CDR3, as DNA: TGTGCCAGCTCACCATCAGGGGGCGAGCAGTACTTC.

CDR3 amino acids: CASIQTGDYGYTF. The CDR3 DNA follows: TGTGCCAGTATCCAAACAGGAGACTATGGCTACACCTTC. The chain joins TRBV2 to TRBJ1-2; TRBD1 might be the D (5 bases). V shed 9 bases and J shed 3 bases, with 14 bases lying between them. Germline CDR1 is SNHLY and CDR2 is FYNNEI. This CDR3 comprises 13 residues. Using reference TRBV2 and TRBJ1-2 for the parts outside the CDR3, the full variable domain is EPEVTQTPSHQVTQMGQEVILRCVPISNHLYFYWYRQILGQKVEFLVSFYNNEISEKSEIFDDQFSVERPDGSNFTLKIRSTKLEDSAMYFCASIQTGDYGYTFGSGTRLTVV.

CDR3 sequence: CASSLAPYEQYF. CDR3 nucleotide sequence: TGTGCCAGCAGCCTCGCCCCCTACGAGCAGTACTTC. The J gene is TRBJ2-7, the V gene TRBV28, with D hard to call. V was cut by 6 bases and J by 2 bases, with 8 bases left in between. The germline gives CDR1 MDHEN, CDR2 SYDVKM. This CDR3 has 12 residues.

This clone was found once. This chain joins TRBV5-1 and TRBJ2-1, with D perhaps being TRBD1 or TRBD2 (5 bases each). Trimming took 3 bases from V and 6 from J, leaving 13 bases between them. Germline values: CDR1 SGHRS, CDR2 YFSETQ. The CDR3 loop spans 14 amino acids. The CDR3 DNA reads as TGCGCCAGCAGCTCCTCCGGGACCACCAATGAGCAGTTCTTC. It yields the protein CASSSSGTTNEQFF.

The genes are TRBV28 and TRBJ1-2; D is uncertain. CDR3 size: 13 residues. V gave up 3 bases and J gave up 3 bases, with 8 bases separating them. CDR1 and CDR2 from the germline V gene are MDHEN and SYDVKM. CDR3 DNA sequence: TGTGCCAGCAGTTTGTCGGCAGACTATGGCTACACCTTC. Amino acid sequence: CASSLSADYGYTF.

V and J are TRBV7-3 and TRBJ2-3; 8 bases agree with TRBD1. The junction had 5 bases not matched to a gene; V was cut back by 0 bases and J by 3 bases. CDR3 size: 16 residues. The germline gives CDR1 SGHTA, CDR2 FQGTGA. CDR3 sequence: CASSLTLGQATDTQYF. Written as DNA, the CDR3 is TGTGCCAGCAGCTTAACGTTGGGACAGGCAACAGATACGCAGTATTTT.

The chain links TRBV7-9 to TRBJ2-7, with D maybe TRBD2 (6 bases). The V end lost 5 bases, the J end lost 6 bases, and 20 bases lay between the germline ends. CDR1 is SEHNR and CDR2 is FQNEAQ in the germline V gene (reference sequence). The CDR3 covers 15 residues. The CDR3 reads CASSRRDDGGGEQYF. DNA for the CDR3: TGTGCCAGCAGCCGCAGGGACGACGGGGGAGGCGAGCAGTACTTC. The complete variable domain, with remaining parts taken from reference TRBV7-9 and TRBJ2-7, reads DTGVSQNPRHKITKRGQNVTFRCDPISEHNRLYWYRQTLGQGPEFLTYFQNEAQLEKSRLLSDRFSAERPKGSFSTLEIQRTEQGDSAMYLCASSRRDDGGGEQYFGPGTRLTVT.

The CDR3 sequence: CASSEAVMSSYEQYF. Here the CDR3 DNA reads TGTGCCAGCAGTGAGGCCGTTATGAGCTCCTACGAGCAGTACTTC. The V gene is TRBV6-1, the J gene TRBJ2-7; D is undetermined. The length of the CDR3 is 15 residues. V lost 3 bases, J lost 0 bases, and 12 bases lay in between. Germline CDR1 and CDR2: MNHNS and SASEGT.

Only a few counts were recorded for this clone. The chain joins TRBV27 to TRBJ1-5; 9 bases are shared with TRBD1. The CDR3 runs 14 residues. Germline-derived CDR1 and CDR2 are MNHEY and SMNVEV (reference sequence). The V segment lost 6 bases and the J segment 2 bases; nucleotides outside the gene matches: 2. The CDR3 protein is CASRRQGGNQPQHF. Written as DNA, the CDR3 is TGTGCCAGCAGGCGACAGGGGGGCAATCAGCCCCAGCATTTT.

The rearrangement links TRBV7-9 to TRBJ2-1; D not resolved. The CDR3 is 18 residues long. V lost 5 bases, J lost 8 bases, and 28 bases lay in between. CDR1 is SEHNR and CDR2 is FQNEAQ in the germline V gene (reference sequence). CDR3 amino acids: CASSLIRVEQPLSHEQFF. In DNA, the CDR3 is TGTGCCAGCAGCCTGATAAGGGTGGAGCAGCCCCTTAGCCATGAGCAGTTCTTC.

The chain recombines TRBV27 with TRBJ1-4; D not resolved. V lost 5 bases, J lost 4 bases, and 8 bases lay in between. The CDR3 length is 13 residues. Germline CDR1 is MNHEY and CDR2 is SMNVEV (reference sequence). CDR3 amino acids: CASSGNLNEKLFF. In DNA, the CDR3 is TGTGCCAGCAGTGGCAACCTTAATGAAAAACTGTTTTTT.

The chain is built from TRBV11-2 and TRBJ1-1, with D tentatively TRBD1 (6 bases). There are 13 residues in the CDR3. Trimming shortened V by 1 base and J by 5 bases, and 8 bases separated the two germline ends. Germline CDR1 and CDR2: SGHAT and FQNNGV. Here the CDR3 reads CASSLGRGTEAFF. The CDR3 nucleotides are TGTGCCAGCAGCTTAGGCAGGGGAACTGAAGCTTTCTTT.